These 15 T cell receptor beta chains share one sample of origin, sequenced in a study of T cell clonotyping in hematopoietic cell transplantation (dated by TCRdb to the early 2020s). The sample's time point label, decoded: 180 days after allo-HCT. Receptor libraries were prepared by the immunoSEQ multiplex PCR assay. The immuneACCESS repertoire file appears here via TCRdb, limited to in-frame rearrangements. These files lack a portion of the clones; in checked studies, under half of the deficit traces to unresolved V genes, and the cause of the others is not known. Counted in this sample were approximately 12,000 clones; 72% of them appeared once. The leading ten clones occupy roughly 14% of the sample. The starting material was peripheral blood mononuclear cells, obtained 180 days after allogeneic stem cell transplant. These receptors all come from a male patient aged 55-69 years who had an allogeneic stem cell transplant from an unrelated donor, so the T cells may come from the graft donor. Some clones in this sample may be carry-over from other donors' samples.

Turning to this clone: Germline is not matched at one junction end, which may reflect a read error. This chain joins TRBV4-2 and TRBJ1-2; D is perhaps TRBD1 (6 bases). This CDR3 is 14 amino acids long. The V gene's germline CDR1 is LGHNA and CDR2 YNFKEQ. CDR3 protein: CAGSQDRGSYGYTF. The CDR3 region has the DNA TGTGCCGGCAGCCAAGATAGGGGGAGCTATGGCTACACCTTC.

By frequency in the sample, this clone is medium-sized. The chain is built from TRBV19 and TRBJ2-7, with D possibly TRBD2 on 6 matching bases. With 3 bases removed from V and 0 bases from J, the gap between germline ends came to 12 bases. Germline V gene data show CDR1 as LNHDA and CDR2 as SQIVND (reference sequence). The length of the CDR3 is 15 residues. CDR3 region: CASSMTTSSSYEQYF. Written as DNA, the CDR3 is TGTGCCAGTAGTATGACCACTAGCAGCTCCTACGAGCAGTACTTC.

Concerning this clone itself: Because the CDR3's place on the DNA is in doubt, the DNA is left out and the CDR3 is given as listed by TCRdb. This sequence joins TRBV2 and TRBJ2-1. With termini counted, the CDR3 has 14 amino acids. The germline V gene has CDR1 SNHLY and CDR2 FYNNEI. The CDR3 protein is CASSEFWPRSEQFF.

The chain combines TRBV28 with TRBJ1-1, with a possible D match to TRBD1 (6 bases). The germline V gene has CDR1 MDHEN and CDR2 SYDVKM. V lost 6 bases and J lost 1, with 9 bases in between. This CDR3 comprises 13 residues. The CDR3 reads CASRGGANTEAFF. The CDR3, as DNA: TGTGCCAGCAGGGGGGGGGCGAACACTGAAGCTTTCTTT. Complete variable domain (other parts from reference TRBV28 and TRBJ1-1): DVKVTQSSRYLVKRTGEKVFLECVQDMDHENMFWYRQDPGLGLRLIYFSYDVKMKEKGDIPEGYSVSREKKERFSLILESASTNQTSMYLCASRGGANTEAFFGQGTRLTVV.

The chain employs TRBV28 and TRBJ1-3; weak D call: TRBD1 (5 bases). The length of the CDR3 is 14 residues. The V and J ends lost 6 bases and 2 bases respectively, with 11 bases between them. Per germline, CDR1 MDHEN and CDR2 SYDVKM. The CDR3 bases are TGTGCCAGCAGCCCCCAGGGTACTGGAAACACCATATATTTT. Translating gives CASSPQGTGNTIYF.

The CDR3, as DNA: TGTGCCAGCAGTGAATTAGGGACAGATTCACCCCTCCACTTT. This gives the protein CASSELGTDSPLHF. The J gene is TRBJ1-6, the V gene TRBV2; 7 positions agree with TRBD1. The CDR3 contains 14 residues. J gave up 8 bases and V 2 bases, and 3 bases lay outside the gene matches. From germline, CDR1 is SNHLY and CDR2 FYNNEI. Complete variable domain (other parts from reference TRBV2 and TRBJ1-6): EPEVTQTPSHQVTQMGQEVILRCVPISNHLYFYWYRQILGQKVEFLVSFYNNEISEKSEIFDDQFSVERPDGSNFTLKIRSTKLEDSAMYFCASSELGTDSPLHFGNGTRLTVT.

The chain is built from TRBV30 and TRBJ1-2; 7 bases match TRBD1. The CDR3 is 16 amino acids. The germline CDR1 and CDR2 sequences are GTSNPN and SVGIG (reference sequence). V gave up 0 bases and J gave up 2 bases; unmatched junction bases: 9. CDR3 nucleotides: TGTGCCTGGAGTGTACCGAGGACAGGAGAGAACTATGGCTACACCTTC. Residues: CAWSVPRTGENYGYTF. Full variable domain (missing parts from reference TRBV30 and TRBJ1-2): SQTIHQWPATLVQPVGSPLSLECTVEGTSNPNLYWYRQAAGRGLQLLFYSVGIGQISSEVPQNLSASRPQDRQFILSSKKLLLSDSGFYLCAWSVPRTGENYGYTFGSGTRLTVV.

The table lists this clone with a few counts. The gene calls are TRBV6-5 and TRBJ2-1; 7 nucleotides match TRBD2. Germline-derived CDR1 and CDR2 are MNHEY and SVGAGI. V lost 8 bases, J lost 14 bases, and 9 bases stayed unmatched. CDR3 length: 11 residues. CDR3 in DNA: TGTGCCAGCCTCACTAGCGAGAGAGAGTTCTTC. As protein: CASLTSEREFF.

The J gene is TRBJ1-5, the V gene TRBV28, with 10 bases identical to TRBD1. Germline lookup yields CDR1 MDHEN and CDR2 SYDVKM. The J segment lost 6 bases and the V segment lost 6 bases, leaving 11 bases of the junction unmatched. The CDR3 totals 16 residues. CDR3 nucleotides: TGTGCCAGCAGATTTAGAGGGACAGGGGAGCCTCAGCCCCAGCATTTT. This gives the protein CASRFRGTGEPQPQHF.

This clone is categorized as large. The V and J genes are TRBV19 and TRBJ2-5; weak D call: TRBD2 (6 bases). The CDR3 has 13 residues. CDR1 LNHDA and CDR2 SQIVND come from the germline V gene (reference sequence). Trimming shortened V by 4 bases and J by 2 bases, and 8 bases separated the two germline ends. The CDR3 reads CASSRDFQETQYF. CDR3 nucleotide sequence: TGTGCCAGTAGTAGGGACTTTCAAGAGACCCAGTACTTC.

The V gene is TRBV19, the J gene TRBJ1-2; D is ambiguous. Germline lookup yields CDR1 LNHDA and CDR2 SQIVND (reference sequence). V gave up 1 base and J gave up 0 bases, with 9 bases separating them. The CDR3 has 15 residues. Here the CDR3 reads CASSIASYSNYGYTF. The DNA of the CDR3 is TGTGCCAGTAGTATAGCGAGCTATTCTAACTATGGCTACACCTTC.

The chain combines TRBV10-1 with TRBJ2-3; a possible D gene is TRBD1 (5 bases). V gave up 2 bases and J gave up 1 base, with 10 bases separating them. CDR1 and CDR2 from the germline V gene are WNHNN and SYGVQD (reference sequence). There are 15 residues in the CDR3. CDR3 sequence reads: CASSEAQTGTDTQYF. Here the CDR3 DNA reads TGCGCCAGCAGTGAGGCACAGACAGGCACAGATACGCAGTATTTT.

The genes are TRBV7-8 and TRBJ1-2; 8 bases map to TRBD1. Germline CDR1 is SGHVS and CDR2 is FQNEAQ. The CDR3 is made up of 16 amino acids. V gave up 3 bases and J gave up 7 bases; unmatched junction bases: 13. The chain's CDR3 is CASSLDGFQGAIGYTF. CDR3 coding DNA: TGTGCCAGCAGCTTGGACGGTTTCCAGGGGGCGATTGGCTACACCTTC.

This rearrangement joins TRBV10-3 to TRBJ2-2; tentative D call: TRBD2 (6 bases). The CDR3 consists of 15 residues. Between the trimmed V and J ends, which lost 4 bases and 5 bases, there was a span of 14 bases. Germline values: CDR1 ENHRY, CDR2 SYGVKD. In nucleotides, the CDR3 is TGTGCCATCAGTGGGGTTACGGGGGAAACCGGGGAGCTGTTTTTT. The encoded protein is CAISGVTGETGELFF.

This clone has a handful of counts. This rearrangement joins TRBV6-1 to TRBJ2-7, with 9 bases aligning to TRBD1. V dropped 10 bases and J dropped 1; count of bases not matched to a gene: 8. This CDR3 is built from 14 residues. Germline V gene lookup returns CDR1 MNHNS and CDR2 SASEGT. CDR3 in DNA: TGTGCCACGGGGGGACAGGGAGTGTCCTACGAGCAGTACTTC. It encodes CATGGQGVSYEQYF.